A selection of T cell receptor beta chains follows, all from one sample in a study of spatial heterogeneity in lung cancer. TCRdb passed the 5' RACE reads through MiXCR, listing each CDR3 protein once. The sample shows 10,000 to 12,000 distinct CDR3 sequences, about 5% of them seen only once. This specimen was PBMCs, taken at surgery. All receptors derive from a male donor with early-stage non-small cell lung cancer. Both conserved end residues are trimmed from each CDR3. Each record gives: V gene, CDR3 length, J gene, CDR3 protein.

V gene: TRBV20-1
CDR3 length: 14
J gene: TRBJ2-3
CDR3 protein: SASGASPARTDTQY

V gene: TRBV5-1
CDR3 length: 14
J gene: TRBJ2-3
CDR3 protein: ASSLRLSRGQDTQY

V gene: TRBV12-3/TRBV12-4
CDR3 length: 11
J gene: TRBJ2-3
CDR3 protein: ASRTGLTDTQY

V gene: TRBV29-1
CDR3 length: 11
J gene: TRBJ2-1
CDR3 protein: SATSGAYNEQF

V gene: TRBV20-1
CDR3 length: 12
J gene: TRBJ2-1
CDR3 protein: SAIPGPPENEQF

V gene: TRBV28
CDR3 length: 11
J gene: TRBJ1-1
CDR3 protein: ASSLPQDTEAF

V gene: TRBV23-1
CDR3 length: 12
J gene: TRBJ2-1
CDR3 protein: ASSREMCYNEQF

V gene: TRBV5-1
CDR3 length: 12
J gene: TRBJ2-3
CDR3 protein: ASSPGTGRDTQY

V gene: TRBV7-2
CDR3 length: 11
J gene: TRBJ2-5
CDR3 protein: ASSLGGQETQY

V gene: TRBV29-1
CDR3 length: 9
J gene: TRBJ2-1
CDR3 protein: SVETRNEQF

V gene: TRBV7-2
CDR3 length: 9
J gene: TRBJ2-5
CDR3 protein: ASSNEETQY

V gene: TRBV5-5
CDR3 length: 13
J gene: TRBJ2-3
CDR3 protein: ASSLSPLRTDTQY

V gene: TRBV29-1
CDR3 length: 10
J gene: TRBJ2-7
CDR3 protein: SVAESSGEQY

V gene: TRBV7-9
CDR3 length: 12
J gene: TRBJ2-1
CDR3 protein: ASSVNSGSNEQF

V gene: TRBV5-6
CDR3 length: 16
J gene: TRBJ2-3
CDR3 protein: ASRQGLAGAFGTDTQY

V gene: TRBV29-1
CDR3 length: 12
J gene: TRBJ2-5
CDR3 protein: SVDVGLDQETQY